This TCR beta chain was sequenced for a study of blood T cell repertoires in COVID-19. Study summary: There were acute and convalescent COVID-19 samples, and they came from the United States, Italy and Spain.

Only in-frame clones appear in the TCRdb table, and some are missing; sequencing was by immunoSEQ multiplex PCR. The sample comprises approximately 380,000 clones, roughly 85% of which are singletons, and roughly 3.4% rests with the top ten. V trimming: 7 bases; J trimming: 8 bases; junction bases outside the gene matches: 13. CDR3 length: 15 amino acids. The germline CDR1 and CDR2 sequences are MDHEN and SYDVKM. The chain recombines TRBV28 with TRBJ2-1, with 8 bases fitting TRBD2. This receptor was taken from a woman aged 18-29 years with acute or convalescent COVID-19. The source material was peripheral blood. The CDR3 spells CASTQLADDGDEQFF. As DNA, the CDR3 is TGTGCCAGCACCCAACTAGCGGACGATGGGGATGAGCAGTTCTTC.